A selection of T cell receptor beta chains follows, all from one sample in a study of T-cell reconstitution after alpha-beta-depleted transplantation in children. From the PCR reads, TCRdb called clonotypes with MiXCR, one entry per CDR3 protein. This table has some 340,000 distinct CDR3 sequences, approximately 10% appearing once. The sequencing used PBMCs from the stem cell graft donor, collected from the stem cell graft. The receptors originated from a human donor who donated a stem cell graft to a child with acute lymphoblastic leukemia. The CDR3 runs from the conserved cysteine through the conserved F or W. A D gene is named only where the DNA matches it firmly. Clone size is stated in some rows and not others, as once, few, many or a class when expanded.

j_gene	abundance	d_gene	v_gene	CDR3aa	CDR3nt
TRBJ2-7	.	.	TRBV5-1	CASSVDSAYEQYF	TGCGCCAGCAGCGTAGACAGCGCCTACGAGCAGTACTTC
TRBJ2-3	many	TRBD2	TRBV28	CASSLWSRASGREGDTQYF	TGTGCCAGCAGTTTATGGTCTAGAGCTAGCGGGAGGGAAGGAGATACGCAGTATTTT
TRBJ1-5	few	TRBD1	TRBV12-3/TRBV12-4	CASSPTDRSNQPQHF	TGTGCCAGCAGTCCCACGGACAGGAGCAATCAGCCCCAGCATTTT
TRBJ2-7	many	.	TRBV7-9	CASSLGGYYEQYF	TGTGCCAGCAGCTTAGGTGGCTATTACGAGCAGTACTTC
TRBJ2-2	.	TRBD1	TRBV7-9	CASSQDRGPTGELFF	TGTGCCAGCAGCCAAGACAGGGGGCCCACCGGGGAGCTGTTTTTT
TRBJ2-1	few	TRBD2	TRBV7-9	CASSASGRVHNEQFF	TGTGCCAGCAGCGCTAGCGGGAGAGTACACAATGAGCAGTTCTTC
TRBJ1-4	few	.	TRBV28	CASSPRQVEKLFF	TGTGCCAGCAGTCCGCGGCAGGTAGAAAAACTGTTTTTT
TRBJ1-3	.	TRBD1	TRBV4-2	CASSQGRGQGAISGNTIYF	TGTGCCAGCAGCCAGGGAAGGGGACAGGGGGCTATTTCTGGAAACACCATATATTTT
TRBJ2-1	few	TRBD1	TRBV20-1	CSATGTGLFF	TGCAGTGCAACCGGGACAGGGCTTTTCTTC
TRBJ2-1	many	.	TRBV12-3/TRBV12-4	CASSFHPGASYNEQFF	TGTGCCAGCAGTTTCCACCCCGGAGCCTCCTACAATGAGCAGTTCTTC
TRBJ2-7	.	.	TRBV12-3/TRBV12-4	CASSAPGNEQYF	TGTGCCAGCAGTGCCCCAGGGAACGAGCAGTACTTC
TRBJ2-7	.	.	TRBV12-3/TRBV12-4	CASSSDSPRSLYEQYF	TGTGCCAGCAGTTCAGACTCCCCTAGGAGTCTTTACGAGCAGTACTTC
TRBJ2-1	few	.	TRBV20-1	CSARDLTRGFNEQFF	TGCAGTGCTAGAGATTTAACTAGGGGTTTCAATGAGCAGTTCTTC
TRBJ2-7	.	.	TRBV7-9	CASSSAERWDTLYEQYF	TGTGCCAGCAGCTCAGCCGAGAGGTGGGACACCCTCTACGAGCAGTACTTC
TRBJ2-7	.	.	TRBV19	CASSTRDRYEQYF	TGTGCCAGTAGTACTCGGGACCGCTACGAGCAGTACTTC
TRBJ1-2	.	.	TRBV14	CASSPVFNYGYTF	TGTGCCAGCAGCCCCGTTTTTAACTATGGCTACACCTTC
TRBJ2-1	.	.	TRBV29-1	CSVDVTYNEQFF	TGCAGCGTTGATGTTACCTACAATGAGCAGTTCTTC
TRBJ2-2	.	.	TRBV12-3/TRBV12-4	CASRPGRRNPNTGELFF	TGTGCCAGCAGACCCGGCCGGCGGAATCCGAACACCGGGGAGCTGTTTTTT
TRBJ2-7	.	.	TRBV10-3	CAISESGEKYF	TGTGCCATCAGTGAGTCGGGGGAAAAGTACTTC
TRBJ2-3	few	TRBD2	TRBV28	CASSSTGTSGTVGGDTQYF	TGTGCCAGCAGTTCCACCGGGACTAGCGGGACGGTTGGAGGAGATACGCAGTATTTT
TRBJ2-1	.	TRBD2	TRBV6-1	CASSEIRASGNNEQFF	TGTGCCAGCAGTGAAATAAGGGCTAGCGGAAACAATGAGCAGTTCTTC
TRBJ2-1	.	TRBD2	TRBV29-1	CSAEGVPGLAAYNEQFF	TGCAGCGCCGAGGGGGTACCGGGACTAGCGGCCTACAATGAGCAGTTCTTC
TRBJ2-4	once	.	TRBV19	CASSYGRSKNIQYF	TGTGCCAGTAGCTATGGGAGGTCCAAAAACATTCAGTACTTC
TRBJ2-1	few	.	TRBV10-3	CAISEEQLAYNEQFF	TGTGCCATCAGTGAGGAACAGCTGGCTTACAATGAGCAGTTCTTC
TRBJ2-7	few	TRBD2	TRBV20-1	CSARGPASGRNEQYF	TGCAGTGCTAGAGGCCCCGCGAGCGGGAGAAACGAGCAGTACTTC
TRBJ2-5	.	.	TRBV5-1	CASSLRIVRDTETQYF	TGCGCCAGCAGCTTGCGGATCGTCAGGGATACTGAGACCCAGTACTTC
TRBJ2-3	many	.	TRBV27	CASRATASTDTQYF	TGTGCCAGCCGCGCCACCGCGAGCACAGATACGCAGTATTTT
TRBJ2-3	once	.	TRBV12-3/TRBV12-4	CASTTDNTDTQYF	TGTGCCAGCACCACGGACAACACAGATACGCAGTATTTT
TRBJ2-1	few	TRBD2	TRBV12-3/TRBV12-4	CASSPYSGDNEQFF	TGTGCCAGCAGTCCATATAGCGGGGACAATGAGCAGTTCTTC
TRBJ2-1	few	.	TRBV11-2	CASSSTRGHNEQFF	TGTGCCAGCAGTTCGACTAGAGGGCACAATGAGCAGTTCTTC
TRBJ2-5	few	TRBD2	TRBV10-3	CATTAGTSGSFQETQYF	TGTGCCACCACCGCCGGGACTAGCGGGAGTTTCCAAGAGACCCAGTACTTC
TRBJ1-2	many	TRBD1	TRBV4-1	CASSLVTGGDGYTF	TGCGCCAGCAGCCTCGTGACAGGGGGAGATGGCTACACCTTC
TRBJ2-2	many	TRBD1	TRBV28	CASSRSPGTGDVGELFF	TGTGCCAGCAGTCGGAGTCCCGGGACAGGGGATGTTGGGGAGCTGTTTTTT
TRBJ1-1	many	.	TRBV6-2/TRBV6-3	CAREGRMNTEAFF	TGTGCCAGAGAAGGGAGGATGAACACTGAAGCTTTCTTT
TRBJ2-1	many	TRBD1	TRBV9	CASSVGTAYNEQFF	TGTGCCAGCAGCGTCGGGACAGCCTACAATGAGCAGTTCTTC
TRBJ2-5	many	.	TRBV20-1	CSATRTLRETQYF	TGCAGTGCTACCCGGACCCTGAGAGAGACCCAGTACTTC
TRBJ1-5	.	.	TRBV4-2	CASSQEAGSNQPQHF	TGTGCCAGCAGCCAAGAGGCGGGGTCCAATCAGCCCCAGCATTTT
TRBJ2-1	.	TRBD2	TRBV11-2	CASSLRAQGTSGRRYNEQFF	TGTGCCAGCAGCTTAAGGGCCCAGGGGACTAGCGGGAGGAGATACAATGAGCAGTTCTTC
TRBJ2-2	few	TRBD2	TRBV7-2	CASSLLAADGGELFF	TGTGCCAGCAGCTTACTAGCGGCGGACGGCGGGGAGCTGTTTTTT
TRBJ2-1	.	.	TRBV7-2	CASSFLGTYNEQFF	TGTGCCAGCAGCTTCCTAGGAACCTACAATGAGCAGTTCTTC
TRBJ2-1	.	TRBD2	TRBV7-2	CASSLIGSGATYNEQFF	TGTGCCAGCAGCTTAATTGGGAGCGGGGCGACCTACAATGAGCAGTTCTTC
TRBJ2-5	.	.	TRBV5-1	CASSKTDGQETQYF	TGCGCCAGCAGCAAGACGGACGGTCAAGAGACCCAGTACTTC
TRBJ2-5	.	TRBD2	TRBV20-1	CSARRAGRETQYF	TGCAGTGCTAGGAGAGCGGGAAGAGAGACCCAGTACTTC
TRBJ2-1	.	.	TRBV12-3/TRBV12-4	CASRVQGYNEQFF	TGTGCCAGCAGAGTACAAGGCTACAATGAGCAGTTCTTC
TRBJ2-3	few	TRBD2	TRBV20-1	CSAALAGAPTDTQYF	TGCAGTGCCGCTCTAGCGGGAGCGCCCACAGATACGCAGTATTTT
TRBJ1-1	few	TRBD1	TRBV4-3	CASSQDPDREEAFF	TGCGCCAGCAGCCAAGATCCCGACAGGGAGGAAGCTTTCTTT
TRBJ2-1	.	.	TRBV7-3	CASSPPRDNEQFF	TGTGCCAGCAGCCCCCCTAGGGACAATGAGCAGTTCTTC
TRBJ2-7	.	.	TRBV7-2	CASSAGPRSSYEQYF	TGTGCCAGCAGCGCCGGGCCTAGGAGCTCCTACGAGCAGTACTTC